This T cell receptor beta chain was identified during a study of blood T cell repertoires in COVID-19. Study summary: Samples came from the United States, Italy and Spain, spanning acute and convalescent COVID-19. Nucleic acid was either cDNA or gDNA, and it came from T cells, B-cell-depleted T cells, or PBMCs.

Losses at the gene ends were 4 bases for V and 6 bases for J; bases not matched to a gene: 4. The CDR3 is made up of 13 amino acids. The germline gives CDR1 SGHKS, CDR2 YYEKEE (reference sequence). In the authors' methods: Estimation of nucleated cell counts was performed using reference gene primer amplification. The data were produced by immunoSEQ multiplex PCR, yet TCRdb's version contains in-frame clones alone and is incomplete. V and J calls plus clone size are reproduced from that table; the DNA served to infer D and trimming. Counted here are about 68,000 clones, around 91% occurring once; the ten biggest clones make up more than 2.5%. This clone was observed a handful of times.

The chain carries TRBV5-5 and TRBJ1-2; 9 bases match TRBD1. Sample: peripheral blood. The receptor was isolated from a man in his fifties or sixties with acute or convalescent COVID-19. CDR3 DNA sequence: TGTGCCAGCAGCCCGGACAGGGGCCATGGCTACACCTTC. Translation gives CASSPDRGHGYTF.